This T cell receptor beta chain originates from a study of PD-1 blockade in classical Hodgkin lymphoma. Study-wide background: On a schedule of every 2 weeks, patients received nivolumab 3 mg/kg intravenously.

The germline V gene encodes CDR1 SGHTA and CDR2 FQGNSA. The CDR3 loop spans 16 amino acids. V gave up 3 bases and J gave up 7 bases; unmatched junction bases: 10. Time point described: cycle 4 day 1 (C4D1), after 6 weeks of nivolumab. With no exception, relapse followed autologous stem cell transplantation in all patients, and brentuximab vedotin exposure varied. Note on this clone: Its antigen is unidentified.

Some clones are missing from TCRdb's copy, which holds only in-frame ones; the method was immunoSEQ multiplex PCR. The repertoire includes more than 75,000 clones, 93% of them detected once, and roughly 1.9% sits in the top ten. Study conclusions and caveats: Repertoire difference causes, possibly disease activity or prior therapy, remain undefined. Patients who began taking nivolumab under 1 year after ASCT were left out. CD8+ TCR diversity did not rise significantly by C4D1, unlike CD4+.

Sequenced here: peripheral blood mononuclear cells (PBMCs), sampled before the fourth cycle of nivolumab. The source of this sequence is a human donor with classical Hodgkin lymphoma. V usage is TRBV7-2 and J usage is TRBJ2-1; TRBD2 aligns across 9 bases. DNA for the CDR3: TGTGCCAGCAGCTTTAGCGGGAGTAAATATGGGAATGAGCAGTTCTTC. Translation: CASSFSGSKYGNEQFF. The whole variable domain, filled in from reference TRBV7-2 and TRBJ2-1, reads GAGVSQSPSNKVTEKGKDVELRCDPISGHTALYWYRQSLGQGLEFLIYFQGNSAPDKSGLPSDRFSAERTGGSVSTLTIQRTQQEDSAVYLCASSFSGSKYGNEQFFGPGTRLTVL.